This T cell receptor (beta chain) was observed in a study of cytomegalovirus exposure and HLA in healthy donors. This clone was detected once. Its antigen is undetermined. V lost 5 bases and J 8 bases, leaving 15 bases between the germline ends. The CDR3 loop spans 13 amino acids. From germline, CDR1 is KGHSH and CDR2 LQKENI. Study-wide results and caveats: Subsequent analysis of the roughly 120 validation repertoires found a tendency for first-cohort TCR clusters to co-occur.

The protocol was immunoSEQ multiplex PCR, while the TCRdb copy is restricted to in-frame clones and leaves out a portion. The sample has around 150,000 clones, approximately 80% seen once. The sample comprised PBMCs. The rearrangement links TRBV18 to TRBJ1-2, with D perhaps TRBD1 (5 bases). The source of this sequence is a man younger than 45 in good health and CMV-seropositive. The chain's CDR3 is CASSGLQVRGYTF. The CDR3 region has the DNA TGTGCCAGCTCAGGGCTACAGGTGCGCGGCTACACCTTC.